This TCR beta chain was captured in a study of blood T cells in healthy people across ages (dated by TCRdb to between 2015 and 2016). About the investigation overall: In model experiments, template switching captured roughly one uniquely barcoded TCR beta cDNA molecule for every two T cells. To track age-related changes in TCR beta repertoire diversity, the study relied on deep sequencing normalized with unique cDNA molecular identifiers. Donors were grouped into four age groups: young (average approximately 16 years), middle-aged (roughly 38), aged (around 60) and long-lived (less than 85). To avoid experimental bias, donors of different ages were spread randomly across the sequencing lanes. For two donors (one aged 18 to 29 and one aged 80 or older), the study analyzed two additional independent replicas of 1 million unique cDNA reads from the same blood draw.

The germline V gene (reference sequence) provides CDR1 MNHNY and CDR2 SVGAGI. Measured from the cysteine to the phenylalanine, the CDR3 is 12 residues long. The CDR3 DNA has 36 bases and is translated from base 1. The junction carries 11 bases between V and J, which are trimmed by 4 bases and 10 bases respectively. The paper as a whole reports these results and caveats: Observed TCR beta diversity per million T cells fell roughly linearly with age, and a significant reduction was already apparent by age roughly 40. A strong correlation was found between observed TCR beta diversity and the percentage of naive T cells measured by flow cytometry. Compared with the aged group, more naive CD4+ T cells, fewer expanded clones and increased TCR diversity were shown by the long-lived group, suggesting age selection. Estimates of total diversity based on one million sequenced T cells were regarded as lower bounds and as underestimates. Because donor CMV infection status was unknown, age-related changes in expanded clonotypes were potentially confounded. Bulk unsorted PBMC profiling prevented conclusive comparison of naive and antigen-experienced compartments.

Systemically healthy Caucasian individuals from Russia, around 38 in total and aged about 6 to 95 years, were included as donors. Ten milliliters of peripheral blood were collected from each donor into EDTA-treated Vacutainer tubes. Ficoll-Paque density-gradient centrifugation was used to isolate PBMCs, with at least 6.5 million per sample. Trizol reagent was used to extract total RNA from the PBMCs, yielding at least 6 micrograms per sample. Naive CD45RAhigh/CD27high T cell percentages were measured by flow cytometry on a PBMC aliquot from every donor. Regarding this clonotype: This clone's antigen is unknown. No clone much larger than this one lies a single base away; base qualities are absent.

Library preparation was by 5' RACE. These reads were obtained on an Illumina HiSeq 2500. A second about 6 to 11 cycle PCR used a sample-barcoded 5' primer and a J-beta primer mix. A unique molecular identifier was introduced onto each TCR beta cDNA molecule by a template-switch 5' adaptor carrying 12 random nucleotides. At least 2.5 million CDR3-containing paired-end reads were obtained from each sample. All of the RNA was converted into first-strand cDNA using the Mint cDNA synthesis kit, with a TRBC-specific oligonucleotide serving as the primer. Following uracil-DNA glycosylase treatment, a first 18-cycle PCR with universal primers M1SS and BC2_uni_R was performed on all cDNA. Turning to the authors' computational methods: Normalization of each sample was performed by random selection of 1 million high-quality reads, each carrying a distinct molecular identifier. Instead of being binned into consensus sequences, reads with shared molecular identifiers were discarded. MiTCR, set to a Q25 quality threshold and the strictest error-elimination algorithm, was used for CDR3 identification, clonotype clustering and error correction. A nonparametric unseen species model using Euler transformation provided a lower-bound estimate of total TCR beta diversity. TCRdb reanalyzed the raw reads on its own, using fastp at Q25 for trimming and MiXCR for clone calling, and kept in-frame beta chains. Entries are consolidated by CDR3 protein sequence, retaining the most common genes and DNA. The V and J calls were not made by the authors but by TCRdb's processing. This sample comprises around 1,600,000 distinct CDR3 sequences, about 42% of them detected only once. The ten biggest clones cover more than 4% of the sample.

The sequence was obtained from a woman younger than 35 in good health. The specimen sequenced was blood. The chain employs TRBV6-6 and TRBJ2-1; the best D guess is TRBD1, with 5 bases matching. The DNA sequence is given as TGTGCCAGCAGTTGCGTACAGGCAGAGCAGTTCTTC. Its protein is CASSCVQAEQFF.